These 22 T cell receptor beta chains were sequenced from one sample in a study of tumor-infiltrating lymphocytes in primary liver carcinoma (dated by TCRdb to about 2017). TRIzol reagent was used to extract blood RNA from unsorted whole blood, while the DNeasy Blood & Tissue kit provided the germline DNA. The instrument was an Illumina HiSeq 2500. Using a constant-region primer and ProtoScript II reverse transcriptase, TCRbeta-specific cDNA was reverse-transcribed from 450 to 650 ng total RNA. Three nested multiplex PCR rounds, following a slightly modified ARM-PCR procedure, were used to build the TCRbeta libraries. Each of the first two PCR rounds ran for roughly 11 cycles and used multiplex TRBV1-TRBV30 forward primers together with a Cbeta reverse primer. The public reads were reanalyzed by TCRdb: fastp trimming at Q25, MiXCR alignment, in-frame beta chains only. Every distinct CDR3 protein forms one entry, paired with its most common genes and DNA. The sample table lists 250,000 to 400,000 distinct CDR3 sequences, 50% to 70% of them with a count of one. The ten largest make up more than 8.5% of the sample.

Sequenced sample: peripheral blood. The receptor source for this set is a man in his forties with primary liver carcinoma and hepatitis B virus infection.

The genes are TRBV9 and TRBJ2-2; D unclear. The germline gives CDR1 SGDLS, CDR2 YYNGEE. V was clipped by 0 bases and J by 4 bases, with 7 bases between them. The CDR3 sequence is 14 residues long. The CDR3 DNA reads as TGTGCCAGCAGCGTAGTATCAGGCACCGGGGAGCTGTTTTTT. It codes for CASSVVSGTGELFF.

This sequence joins TRBV24-1 and TRBJ2-5; the D is unclear. V was trimmed by 5 bases and J by 7 bases, leaving 16 bases between them. This CDR3 contains 14 residues. Looked up from germline, CDR1 is KGHDR and CDR2 is SFDVKD. CDR3 DNA sequence: TGTGCCACCAGTGGAACAGCTCCCCCGGTGACCCAGTACTTC. It codes for CATSGTAPPVTQYF.

This chain uses TRBV14 with TRBJ2-7; TRBD1 matches 9 bases. Germline CDR1 reads SGHDN; CDR2 reads FVKESK. The CDR3 contains 14 residues. Germline trimming cut 5 bases from V and 5 bases from J; bases unmatched to any gene: 7. The CDR3 here is CASSLGQGFDEQYF. The DNA of the CDR3 is TGTGCCAGCAGCTTAGGACAGGGGTTCGACGAGCAGTACTTC.

Concerning this clonotype itself: The junction differs from germline at one of its ends, possibly a read error. The chain recombines TRBV12-3 or TRBV12-4 with TRBJ2-3; no clear D gene. This CDR3 comprises 13 residues. The CDR3 DNA reads TGTGCCGGCAAGCCGCGGAACACAGATACACAGTACTTT. Amino acids: CAGKPRNTDTQYF.

The chain carries TRBV11-2 and TRBJ2-7, with D possibly matching TRBD1 (6 bases). Germline V gene data show CDR1 as SGHAT and CDR2 as FQNNGV. This CDR3 is built from 15 residues. Trimming shortened V by 6 bases and J by 4 bases, and 19 bases separated the two germline ends. The CDR3 sequence is CASRSQGQAPYEQYF. CDR3 sequence (DNA): TGTGCCAGCAGGTCACAGGGACAAGCCCCGTACGAGCAGTACTTC.

This clonotype has a count of ten or more. This chain links TRBV29-1 with TRBJ2-3; D gene ambiguous. With 2 bases removed from V and 2 bases from J, the gap between germline ends came to 8 bases. The CDR3 spans 13 residues. CDR1 and CDR2 from the germline V gene are SQVTM and ANQGSEA. The CDR3 DNA reads TGCAGCGTTGAATTGGAAAACACAGATACGCAGTATTTT. This codes for CSVELENTDTQYF.

Worth noting for this clonotype: This sequence may be a read error, since a much larger clone differs from it by one base. The CDR3 DNA is TGTGCCAGCAATCACCTGTACGTGCAGTACTTC. Translating gives CASNHLYVQYF. This chain uses TRBV6-2 or TRBV6-3 with TRBJ2-7; no reliable D call. Germline loops: CDR1 MNHEY, CDR2 SVGEGT. CDR3 length: 11 residues.

The chain has TRBV5-1 and TRBJ2-1, with D possibly TRBD2 on 7 matching bases. This CDR3 contains 14 residues. Germline V gene lookup returns CDR1 SGHRS and CDR2 YFSETQ. V gave up 6 bases and J gave up 7 bases, with 17 bases separating them. In DNA, the CDR3 is TGCGCCAGCAACGTGGGAGGGGGGAAAAATGAGCAGTTCTTC. Residues: CASNVGGGKNEQFF.

This clonotype was observed a few times. A read error may be the cause here, since a much bigger clone is one base away. This chain links TRBV6-5 with TRBJ2-1; D ambiguous. Germline V gene sequence: CDR1 MNHEY, CDR2 SVGAGI. The V end was cut by 6 bases, the J end by 2 bases, with 11 bases between. The CDR3 has 14 residues. DNA for the CDR3: TGTGCCAGCAGGGCCAGCGAGGCCTACAATGAGCAGTTCTTC. This sequence encodes CASRASEAYNEQFF.

This clonotype was counted at least ten times. The chain carries TRBV6-2 or TRBV6-3 and TRBJ2-2, with D unclear. With 0 bases removed from V and 2 bases from J, the gap between germline ends came to 4 bases. The CDR3 consists of 14 residues. The germline gives CDR1 MNHEY, CDR2 SVGEGT. The CDR3 DNA reads TGTGCCAGCAGTTACTCAATTAACACCGGGGAGCTGTTTTTT. Translation gives CASSYSINTGELFF.

With respect to this clonotype: A read error is possible here, since a much larger clone lies one base away. The V gene is TRBV7-9, the J gene TRBJ2-7; 9 bases align to TRBD1. The DNA end lines up better with TRBJ2-1; the J call may be wrong. This CDR3 region has 15 residues. Germline V gives CDR1 SEHNR, CDR2 FQNEAQ (reference sequence). The CDR3 DNA reads as TGTGCCAGCAGCACAACCGGGACAGGGCACTACGAGCAGTTCTTC. Translation: CASSTTGTGHYEQFF.

Remarks on this clonotype: A read error may be the cause here, since a much bigger clone is one base away. This chain joins TRBV12-3 or TRBV12-4 and TRBJ1-1, with D unresolved. V gave up 3 bases and J gave up 1 base, with 9 bases separating them. CDR3 length equals 14 residues. Written as DNA, the CDR3 is TGTGCCAGCAGTTTTAAACAAACGAACACTGAAGCTTTCTTT. Translation gives CASSFKQTNTEAFF.

The chain is built from TRBV5-1 and TRBJ1-3; D may be TRBD1 (5 bases). Germline V CDR1 and CDR2: SGHRS, YFSETQ. The V and J ends lost 4 bases and 4 bases respectively, with 15 bases between them. The CDR3 covers 15 residues. CDR3 residues: CASSGSGTVGNTIYF. CDR3 in DNA: TGCGCCAGCAGCGGATCCGGGACGGTAGGAAACACCATATATTTT.

As for this clonotype: This may arise from a read error, as a much more abundant clone is one base away. The J gene is TRBJ1-4, the V gene TRBV6-6; 11 nucleotides agree with TRBD1. This CDR3 is 12 amino acids long. With V trimmed by 8 bases and J by 7 bases, 0 bases remained unmatched. Germline loops: CDR1 MNHNY, CDR2 SVGAGI (reference sequence). The CDR3 nucleotides read TGTGCCAGCGGACAGGGGGCTGAAAAACTGTTTTTT. Protein sequence: CASGQGAEKLFF.

This clonotype was detected ten times or more. The genes are TRBV11-2 and TRBJ2-1; TRBD2 agrees at 10 bases. The ends lost 6 bases at V and 9 bases at J; junction bases unmatched: 14. The CDR3 extends over 16 amino acids. Germline V gives CDR1 SGHAT, CDR2 FQNNGV. CDR3 amino acids: CASREGGAGGLGEQFF. In nucleotides, the CDR3 is TGTGCCAGCAGGGAGGGGGGAGCGGGAGGGTTGGGTGAGCAGTTCTTC.

Remarks on this clonotype: At one of its ends the junction is not consistent with the germline gene, which may arise from a read error. The chain couples TRBV7-9 to TRBJ2-7, with D uncertain. Germline V gene data show CDR1 as SEHNR and CDR2 as FQNEAQ (reference sequence). This CDR3 is 15 amino acids long. The CDR3 reads CASSLVVGISYKQYF. The CDR3 nucleotides read TGTGCCAGCAGCTTAGTGGTAGGAATCTCCTACAAGCAGTACTTC. The whole variable domain, remainder taken from reference TRBV7-9 and TRBJ2-7, is DTGVSQNPRHKITKRGQNVTFRCDPISEHNRLYWYRQTLGQGPEFLTYFQNEAQLEKSRLLSDRFSAERPKGSFSTLEIQRTEQGDSAMYLCASSLVVGISYKQYFGPGTRLTVT.

Concerning this clonotype: A much larger clone sits a single nucleotide away, making a read error possible. Lacking the conserved final phenylalanine or tryptophan, this CDR3 likely reflects a read error. The chain carries TRBV6-2 or TRBV6-3 and TRBJ2-1; 11 bases match TRBD2. Germline CDR1 is MNHEY and CDR2 is SVGEGT. The CDR3 runs 17 residues. The CDR3 DNA follows: TGTGCCAGCAGCCCCGCCGGGACTAGCGGCCTATACAATGGGCAGTTCTTA. Translated: CASSPAGTSGLYNGQFL.

This chain uses TRBV4-2 with TRBJ2-7; TRBD2 aligns across 9 bases. Germline lookup yields CDR1 LGHNA and CDR2 YNFKEQ. This CDR3 contains 15 residues. CDR3 protein: CVGSQGVSGSREQYF. The CDR3 DNA is TGTGTCGGCAGCCAAGGGGTTAGCGGGAGCCGCGAGCAGTACTTC.

As regards this clonotype: Sequence at one end of the junction differs from germline and may be a read error. The chain couples TRBV5-4 to TRBJ2-2, with 7 bases identical to TRBD1. The CDR3 length is 15 residues. In germline, CDR1 is SGHNT, CDR2 YYREEE (reference sequence). Here the CDR3 reads CASSSTGSGTGELLF. DNA for the CDR3: TGTGCCAGCAGCTCGACAGGGTCGGGCACCGGGGAGCTGCTTTTT.

This clonotype was found many times. V and J are TRBV29-1 and TRBJ2-3, with 9 bases matching TRBD1. The CDR3 contains 13 residues. In germline, CDR1 is SQVTM, CDR2 ANQGSEA. V shed 8 bases, J shed 1 base, and the junction held 4 bases outside the gene matches. CDR3 nucleotides: TGCAGCTCCACAGGGGGCGGCACAGATACGCAGTATTTT. This encodes CSSTGGGTDTQYF.

Details on this clonotype: This may come from a read error, since a much larger clone is one base off. The chain employs TRBV5-4 and TRBJ2-7; 8 nucleotides line up with TRBD1. The germline gives CDR1 SGHNT, CDR2 YYREEE (reference sequence). The CDR3 extends over 14 amino acids. The CDR3 bases are TGTGCCAGCAGCTTGATAGGGTCAGGGGGCGAGCAGCACTTC. Translating gives CASSLIGSGGEQHF.

A few counts support this clonotype. The V call is TRBV7-9, the J call TRBJ1-4; D unresolved. CDR1 and CDR2 from the germline V gene are SEHNR and FQNEAQ (reference sequence). This CDR3 spans 15 amino acids. Trimming pared 2 bases from V and 0 bases from J, leaving 7 bases between. CDR3 amino acids: CASSLLRATNEKLFF. DNA of the CDR3: TGTGCCAGCAGCTTATTGCGTGCAACTAATGAAAAACTGTTTTTT.